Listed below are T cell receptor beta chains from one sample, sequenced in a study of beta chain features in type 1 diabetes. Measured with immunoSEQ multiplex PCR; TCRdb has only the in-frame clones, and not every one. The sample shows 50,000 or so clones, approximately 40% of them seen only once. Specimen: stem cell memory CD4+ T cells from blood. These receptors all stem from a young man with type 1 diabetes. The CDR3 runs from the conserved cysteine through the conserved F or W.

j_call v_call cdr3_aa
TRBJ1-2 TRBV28 CASRQGFYGYTF
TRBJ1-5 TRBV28 CASSFGQSRQPQHF
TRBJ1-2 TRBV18 CASSEGVLSGYTF
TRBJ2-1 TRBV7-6 CASSQGGSYNEQFF
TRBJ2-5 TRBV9 CASSVAGLGLETQYF
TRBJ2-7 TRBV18 CASSPRLYEQYF
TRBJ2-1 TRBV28 CASSLLGQNRNEQFF
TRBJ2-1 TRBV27 CASSPPPGTYNEQFF
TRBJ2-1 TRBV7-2 CASSFLAGNNNEQFF
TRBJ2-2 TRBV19 CASSIPGVWTGELFF
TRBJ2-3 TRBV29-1 CSVGRQGASTDTQYF
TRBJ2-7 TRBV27 CASVGQSYEQYF
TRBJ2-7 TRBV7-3 CASSLTRGYEQYF
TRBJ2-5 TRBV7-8 CASSDQGWQFGETQYF
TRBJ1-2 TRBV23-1 CASSRTGTGYYGYTF
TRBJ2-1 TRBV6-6 CASSPARANEQFF
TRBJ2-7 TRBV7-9 CASTSTSLEQYF
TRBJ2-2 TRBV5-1 CASSLGDRVTGELFF
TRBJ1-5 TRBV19 CASSPRDSQPQHF
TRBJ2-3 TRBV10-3 CAAGGTTDTQYF
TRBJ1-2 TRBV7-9 CASSTGQSGSYGYTF
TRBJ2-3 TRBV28 CASSLGTSGGQDTQYF
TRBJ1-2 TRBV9 CASSVEGDYGYTF
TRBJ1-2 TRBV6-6 CASSLENPYGYTF
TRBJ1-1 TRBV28 CASWQGVRNTEAFF
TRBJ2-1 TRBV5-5 CASSLRGKWNEQFF
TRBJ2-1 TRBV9 CASSAQLTSGYNEQFF
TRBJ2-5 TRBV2 CASSRRLAQETQYF
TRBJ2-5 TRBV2 CASRRQIAGVLETQYF
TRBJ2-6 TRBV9 CASSAPSGANVLTF
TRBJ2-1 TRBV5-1 CASSLGQGGNEQFF
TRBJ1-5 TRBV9 CASSVAGTVNQPQHF
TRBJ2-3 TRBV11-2 CASSLGLAGGPTDTQYF
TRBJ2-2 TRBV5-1 CASALGQLYTGELFF
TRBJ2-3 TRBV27 CASRRKGTGARHTQYF
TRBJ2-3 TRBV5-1 CASSLSGGRGTDTQYF
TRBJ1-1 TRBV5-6 CASSPLDRGHTEAFF
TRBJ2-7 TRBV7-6 CASSPEPGQGAREQYF
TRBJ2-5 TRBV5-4 CASSSGGREETQYF
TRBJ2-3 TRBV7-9 CASSLARRLAVNTQYF
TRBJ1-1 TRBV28 CASNEGWQSQAEAFF
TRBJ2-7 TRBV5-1 CASSRTGTSDEQYF
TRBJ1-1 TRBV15 CATSRRTGWDTEAFF
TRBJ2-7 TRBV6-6 CASRREVVEQYF
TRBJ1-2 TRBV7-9 CASSLRGTSDGYTF
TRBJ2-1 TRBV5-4 CASSPSPGGQGRVDEQFF
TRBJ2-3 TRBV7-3 CASSTLAGPTDTQYF
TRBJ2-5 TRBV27 CASKALAGGETQYF
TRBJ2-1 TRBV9 CASSVGIDNNEQFF
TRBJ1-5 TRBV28 CAILQGVGQPQHF
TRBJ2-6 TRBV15 CATSTDISGANVLTF